The rows below give T cell receptor beta chains drawn from one sample of a study of human T cells and chemical hapten exposure. TCRdb passed the RACE reads through MiXCR, listing each CDR3 protein once. The sample includes roughly 71,000 distinct CDR3 sequences, around 6.5% of them seen just once. The specimen was whole blood. These receptor sequences come from a female donor in good health. Some clones in this sample may be carry-over from other donors' samples. CDR3s include the opening cysteine and the closing phenylalanine or tryptophan. A D gene is named only where the DNA matches it firmly. A clone size is listed for some rows: how often the clone was seen (once, few, many), or a class if it is expanded.

v_call	j_call	d_call	clone_size	cdr3_aa	cdr3_nt
TRBV27	TRBJ2-7	-	many	CASSSLQSSYEQYF	TGTGCCAGCAGTTCCCTTCAAAGCTCCTACGAGCAGTACTTC
TRBV18	TRBJ1-6	-	many	CASSLSPGTDYNSPLHF	TGTGCCAGCTCTCTCAGTCCCGGGACGGACTATAATTCACCCCTCCACTTT
TRBV20-1	TRBJ2-3	TRBD2	many	CSARDWGSGGTDTQYF	TGCAGTGCTAGAGATTGGGGTAGCGGGGGCACAGATACGCAGTATTTT
TRBV3-1	TRBJ2-7	TRBD1	many	CASSQGQGAREQYF	TGTGCCAGCAGCCAAGGACAGGGGGCGAGGGAGCAGTACTTC
TRBV6-4	TRBJ2-3	TRBD2	many	CASSEGLAGDTQYF	TGTGCCAGCAGTGAGGGACTAGCGGGAGATACGCAGTATTTT
TRBV29-1	TRBJ2-7	-	-	CSDPPGRCAYEQYF	TGCAGCGACCCCCCCGGACGGTGCGCCTACGAGCAGTACTTC
TRBV20-1	TRBJ2-7	-	many	CSARDRGGYEQYF	TGCAGTGCTAGAGACAGGGGCGGCTACGAGCAGTACTTC
TRBV2	TRBJ2-3	-	many	CASSARERSDTQYF	TGTGCCAGCAGTGCGAGGGAGAGGTCAGATACGCAGTATTTT
TRBV28	TRBJ2-7	TRBD1	few	CASSLYRGPLGYEQYF	TGTGCCAGCAGTTTGTACAGGGGACCCCTAGGCTACGAGCAGTACTTC
TRBV5-1	TRBJ2-1	TRBD2	-	CASSLAVRTSVYNEQFF	TGCGCCAGCAGCTTGGCCGTCAGGACTAGCGTCTACAATGAGCAGTTCTTC
TRBV29-1	TRBJ2-4	-	many	CSGTGPNGIQYF	TGCAGCGGTACAGGGCCGAATGGCATTCAGTACTTC
TRBV12-3/TRBV12-4	TRBJ1-5	-	many	CASSWEGRGNQPQHF	TGTGCCAGCAGTTGGGAGGGTCGAGGCAATCAGCCCCAGCATTTT
TRBV28	TRBJ2-3	-	many	CASSFGGVDTQYF	TGTGCCAGCAGTTTCGGAGGGGTCGATACGCAGTATTTT
TRBV12-3/TRBV12-4	TRBJ2-5	TRBD2	-	CASSPPVGSFAGEETQYF	TGTGCCAGCAGTCCCCCGGTTGGATCGTTTGCGGGAGAAGAGACCCAGTACTTC
TRBV12-3/TRBV12-4	TRBJ2-7	TRBD2	few	CASSQASGGSSYEQYF	TGTGCCAGCAGTCAAGCTAGCGGAGGAAGCTCCTACGAGCAGTACTTC
TRBV7-9	TRBJ2-5	-	-	CASRVPGRPDQETQYF	TGTGCCAGCAGGGTACCGGGACGCCCTGACCAAGAGACCCAGTACTTC
TRBV12-3/TRBV12-4	TRBJ1-5	-	-	CASSLWDLEPQHF	TGTGCCAGCAGTTTATGGGATTTGGAGCCCCAGCATTTT
TRBV7-6	TRBJ1-4	-	-	CASSLDGGNEKLFF	TGTGCCAGCAGCCTGGACGGGGGAAATGAAAAACTGTTTTTT
TRBV28	TRBJ2-7	TRBD1	many	CASSPSPGTGNFEQYF	TGTGCCAGCAGCCCGTCCCCCGGGACAGGGAACTTCGAGCAGTACTTC
TRBV5-1	TRBJ2-7	TRBD2	few	CASSFRLAEPSWYEQYF	TGCGCCAGCAGCTTTCGACTAGCGGAGCCAAGTTGGTACGAGCAGTACTTC
TRBV10-3	TRBJ2-5	TRBD2	-	CAISGLAGSGETQYF	TGTGCCATCAGTGGACTAGCGGGGAGCGGGGAGACCCAGTACTTC
TRBV28	TRBJ2-7	-	-	CASSLRDPTYEQYF	TGTGCCAGCAGTCTCCGGGACCCCACCTACGAGCAGTACTTC
TRBV7-2	TRBJ2-1	TRBD2	few	CASSRGASGRNEQFF	TGTGCCAGCAGCCGTGGGGCTAGCGGGAGGAATGAGCAGTTCTTC
TRBV6-5	TRBJ1-2	-	few	CASSLAPSYGYTF	TGTGCCAGCAGTTTAGCGCCGAGCTATGGCTACACCTTC
TRBV5-5	TRBJ1-1	-	-	CASSQRSGQNTEAFF	TGTGCCAGCAGCCAGAGATCCGGGCAGAACACTGAAGCTTTCTTT
TRBV2	TRBJ2-2	-	many	CASSEDVTGELFF	TGTGCCAGCAGTGAAGATGTGACCGGGGAGCTGTTTTTT
TRBV28	TRBJ1-5	-	many	CAHRDSNQPQHF	TGTGCCCACAGGGATAGCAATCAGCCCCAGCATTTT
TRBV30	TRBJ2-3	TRBD2	-	CAWSPRRLAGGGATDTQYF	TGTGCCTGGAGCCCACGGAGGCTAGCGGGAGGAGGGGCGACAGATACGCAGTATTTT
TRBV29-1	TRBJ2-3	-	many	CSVEDNSVRTDTQYF	TGCAGCGTTGAAGACAACTCGGTCCGCACAGATACGCAGTATTTT
TRBV29-1	TRBJ2-5	TRBD2	many	CSVAPRLAGLKTQYF	TGCAGCGTCGCTCCCAGACTAGCGGGATTGAAGACCCAGTACTTC
TRBV30	TRBJ2-2	-	few	CAWSVRFTGELFF	TGTGCCTGGAGTGTACGGTTCACCGGGGAGCTGTTTTTT
TRBV28	TRBJ2-7	-	many	CASSPTGQPYEQYF	TGTGCCAGCAGCCCTACAGGCCAACCCTACGAGCAGTACTTC
TRBV20-1	TRBJ2-2	-	many	CSAVVGSQTGELFF	TGCAGTGCCGTGGTAGGGAGTCAGACCGGGGAGCTGTTTTTT
TRBV27	TRBJ2-5	-	many	CASRSGPGETQYF	TGTGCCAGCAGATCGGGACCGGGGGAGACCCAGTACTTC
TRBV2	TRBJ1-5	-	many	CASSDLQDNQPQHF	TGTGCCAGCAGTGATTTACAAGACAATCAGCCCCAGCATTTT
TRBV6-2/TRBV6-3	TRBJ2-2	TRBD2	few	CASSSRGRNTGELFF	TGTGCCAGCAGTTCGCGCGGGAGGAACACCGGGGAGCTGTTTTTT
TRBV4-3	TRBJ1-1	-	many	CASRVGGGTEAFF	TGCGCCAGCAGGGTAGGGGGTGGAACTGAAGCTTTCTTT
TRBV3-1	TRBJ2-1	-	many	CASSLRDTYNEQFF	TGTGCCAGCAGCCTCAGGGACACCTACAATGAGCAGTTCTTC
TRBV29-1	TRBJ2-5	-	few	CSAAPGETQYF	TGCAGCGCCGCCCCCGGGGAGACCCAGTACTTC
TRBV7-7	TRBJ2-5	-	-	CASSRLGGRETQYF	TGTGCCAGCAGCAGACTCGGGGGGCGAGAGACCCAGTACTTC
TRBV12-3/TRBV12-4	TRBJ2-7	TRBD1	-	CASSFGQGSYEQYF	TGTGCCAGCAGTTTCGGACAGGGCTCCTACGAGCAGTACTTC
TRBV12-3/TRBV12-4	TRBJ2-1	-	few	CASRIFLAGGGSNEQFF	TGTGCCAGCAGAATATTTCTAGCAGGGGGAGGCTCCAATGAGCAGTTCTTC
TRBV7-2	TRBJ1-5	TRBD1	many	CASSPGGGRGIQPQHF	TGTGCCAGCAGCCCAGGGGGAGGCAGGGGGATACAGCCCCAGCATTTT